This T cell receptor beta chain appears in the sequencing data of a study of molecular identifiers for immune sequencing clone quantification. Study-wide results and caveats: Spiked Jurkat TCR RNA equal to one cell could reportedly be picked out among 900,000 to 1,000,000 naive cells.

At least ten counts were recorded for this clonotype. No antigen is known for it. TCRdb fed the PCR reads into MiXCR, producing one record per CDR3 protein. The sample contains around 480,000 distinct CDR3 sequences, about a fifth of which appear only once. Trimming shortened V by 5 bases and J by 3 bases, and 3 bases separated the two germline ends. The CDR3 is 12 residues long. Looked up from germline, CDR1 is KGHDR and CDR2 is SFDVKD. The sample was naive CD8+ T cells from blood, with Jurkat cell RNA spiked in. Subset denoted: FACS-sorted CD8+CD4-CCR7+CD45RA+ naive T cells. The clonotype comes from a human donor in good health. Some libraries in this study had Jurkat cell RNA spiked in. The chain couples TRBV24-1 to TRBJ2-2; D not certain. The CDR3 loop is CATSVYTGELFF. The CDR3 nucleotides read TGTGCCACCAGTGTCTACACCGGGGAGCTGTTTTTT.